This TCR beta chain derives from a study of T-cell reconstitution after alpha-beta-depleted transplantation in children. V was pared by 1 base and J by 3 bases, with 13 bases between. CDR3 size: 16 residues. A library of TCRbeta sequences, prepared with unique molecular identifiers, was generated. TCRdb independently ran MiXCR on the PCR reads; one entry per CDR3 protein. The sample contains approximately 490,000 distinct CDR3 sequences, 12% of which appear only once. This clonotype was seen more than once but under ten times. The sequencing used PBMCs from the stem cell graft donor, collected from the stem cell graft. The gene calls are TRBV12-3 or TRBV12-4 and TRBJ2-1; D assignment may be TRBD1 or TRBD2 (5 bases each). This receptor was taken from a human donor who donated a stem cell graft to a child with combined immunodeficiency. For the CDR3, the DNA is TGTGCCAGCAGTTTAGAGGTCAGGGAGCACTACAATGAGCAGTTCTTC. As protein: CASSLEVREHYNEQFF.